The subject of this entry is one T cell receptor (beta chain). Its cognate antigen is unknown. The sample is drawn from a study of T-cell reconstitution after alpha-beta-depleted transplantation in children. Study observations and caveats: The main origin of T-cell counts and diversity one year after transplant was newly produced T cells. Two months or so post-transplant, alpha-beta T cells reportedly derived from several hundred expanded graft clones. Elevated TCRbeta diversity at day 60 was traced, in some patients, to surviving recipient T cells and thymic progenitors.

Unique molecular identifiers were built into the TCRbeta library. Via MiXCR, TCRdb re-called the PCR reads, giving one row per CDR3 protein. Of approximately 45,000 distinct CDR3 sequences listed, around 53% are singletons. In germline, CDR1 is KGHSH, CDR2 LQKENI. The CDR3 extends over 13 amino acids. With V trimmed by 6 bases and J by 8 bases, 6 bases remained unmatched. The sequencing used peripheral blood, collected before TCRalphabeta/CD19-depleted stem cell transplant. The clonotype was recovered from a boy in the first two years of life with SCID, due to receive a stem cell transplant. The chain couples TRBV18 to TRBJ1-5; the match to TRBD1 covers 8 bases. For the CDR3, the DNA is TGTGCCAGCTCCTTCGACAGGGGTAAGCCCCAGCATTTT. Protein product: CASSFDRGKPQHF.